This TCR beta chain was sequenced during a study of shared clonotypes between healthy human individuals (dated by TCRdb to the early 2020s). Study-wide context: The cohort comprised a couple of women and a few men aged 18 to 49 years. For each donor, CD4 naive and CD4 memory were each given three plates, CD8 naive was given two plates, and CD8 memory was given one plate. Blood TCR repertoires of about five healthy adults were deeply sequenced to estimate repertoire size and the extent of clonotype sharing between individuals. Libraries were prepared and TCR repertoires were sequenced by different laboratories using diverse techniques, in order to increase sequencing depth and limit assay-specific biases. Leukapheresis yielded between about 0.9 and 9 billion PBMCs per donor.

Donors were healthy HIV-negative adults with no recently reported acute infections or vaccinations. Only Caucasian adults living in Nashville, Tennessee, USA were represented among the donors. CD4+ T cells were enriched by magnetic negative selection, after which naive cells were positively selected on CD45RA and the negative fraction was taken as the memory subset. Blood was obtained by leukapheresis, after which PBMCs were separated by Ficoll-Histopaque density gradient centrifugation and cryopreserved in liquid nitrogen vapor phase. Analytical flow cytometry was used to check the purity and quantity of each magnetically sorted T cell population. From each sorted fraction, genomic DNA was isolated and quantified by UV absorbance on a Nanodrop 2000c. Notes on this clone: Its antigen is not yet known. Base qualities are not recorded, but no much larger clone differs from it by a single base.

General study outcomes and caveats: Compared with non-shared clonotypes, clonotypes shared by all four sorted-subset donors had higher generation probabilities. Estimated clonotype richness was generally larger for naive than for memory subsets. Sharing across a few donors was observed for approximately 5% of naive CD4, over 3% of naive CD8, over 2% of memory CD4, and 0.4% of memory CD8 clonotypes. Rarefaction of sorted-subset datasets indicated incomplete sequencing despite the large sequencing depth. Sampling was limited to blood, and TCR repertoires in tissue likely differ from TCR repertoires in blood. The small number of donors limited the genetic and exposure-history diversity represented. Pairwise subsampling indicated that sequencing depth was expected to affect the degree of clonotype sharing among donors.

Using the deep immunoSEQ assay, TCR CDR3 regions were amplified from genomic DNA by multiplex PCR. Extracted genomic DNA from each cell subset was spread evenly across all wells of several immunoSEQ 96-well plates, with each plate serving as a replicate. For sorted subsets, 200 to 250 ng of genomic DNA, equivalent to tens of thousands of T cell genomes, went into each replicate PCR. Purified libraries were quantified with a Qubit 3.0 fluorometer, sized on a Bioanalyzer 2100, and re-quantified with the KAPA Library Quantification kit. Every immunoSEQ 96-well plate was sequenced on a dedicated single-read 150-cycle Illumina NextSeq 550 flow cell. Under the source paper's analysis protocol: The immunoSEQ output contained only junctional sequences without quality scores, so filtering could not match that applied to full-length reads. To assign V/J genes and CDR3, sequences were annotated against IMGT germline references using PyIR, a Python wrapper for IgBLAST v1.9. Reads were filtered out if the reads had weak V/J assignments (E-value above 1e-6), no CDR3, stop codons, out-of-frame junctions, or ambiguous translated residues. V3J clonotypes were defined as sequences sharing an identical inferred V gene, J gene, and CDR3 amino acid sequence. Percentage overlap between repertoires was calculated by dividing the number of shared unique clonotypes by the size of the smaller repertoire. RTK rarefaction, the Chao1 estimator, and Recon v2.1 estimates of unobserved clonotypes were used to assess repertoire richness. For all TCRbeta clonotypes obtained by the gDNA method from a few donors, generation probabilities were computed with OLGA. This is the immuneACCESS table as TCRdb keeps it, with only in-frame sequences that have V and J called. A part of the clones is gone; compared with another copy, unresolved V genes explain less than half, and the rest is unexplained. D and trimming come from the DNA, and the V and J calls and clone size come from that table. This sample lists about 1 million clones; around 78% were detected once. In total, the top ten clones hold approximately 0.5% of the sample.

Sequences were obtained from memory CD4+ T cells from PBMCs. The cell subset or site label on this specimen signifies: CD45RA-negative fraction. The clonotype comes from a man younger than 30 in good health. Some clones in this sample may be carry-over from other donors' samples.

The nucleotide sequence reads as follows: TGTGCCAGTAGTATGGGACTAGCGGGAGGGACCCAAGAGACCCAGTACTTC. Protein translation: CASSMGLAGGTQETQYF. Recombination joined TRBV19 with TRBJ2-5, with 16 middle bases fitting TRBD2. CDR3 length: 17 amino acids, cysteine to phenylalanine. Of the read, only the CDR3 DNA is kept; its 51 bases are in frame from base 1. In the germline V gene (reference sequence), CDR1 corresponds to LNHDA and CDR2 to SQIVND. V loses 3 bases at its end and J loses 1 base; junction bases beyond the gene matches: 2.